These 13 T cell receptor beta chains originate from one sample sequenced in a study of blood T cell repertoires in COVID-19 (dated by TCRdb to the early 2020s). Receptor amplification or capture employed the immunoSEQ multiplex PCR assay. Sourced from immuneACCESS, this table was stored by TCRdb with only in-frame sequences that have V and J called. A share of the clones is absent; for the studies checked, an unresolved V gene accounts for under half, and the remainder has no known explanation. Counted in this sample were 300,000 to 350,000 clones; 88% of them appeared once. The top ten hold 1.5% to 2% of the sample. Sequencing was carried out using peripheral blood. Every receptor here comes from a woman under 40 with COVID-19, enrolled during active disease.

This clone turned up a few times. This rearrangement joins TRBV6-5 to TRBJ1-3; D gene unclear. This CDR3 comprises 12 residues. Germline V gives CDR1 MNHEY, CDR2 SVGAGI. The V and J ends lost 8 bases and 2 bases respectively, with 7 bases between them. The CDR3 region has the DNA TGTGCCAGCCTCAGCGCTGGAAACACCATATATTTT. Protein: CASLSAGNTIYF.

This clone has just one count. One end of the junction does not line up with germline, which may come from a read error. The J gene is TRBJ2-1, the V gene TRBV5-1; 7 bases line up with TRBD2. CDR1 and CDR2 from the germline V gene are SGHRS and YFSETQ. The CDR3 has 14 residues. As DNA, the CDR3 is TGCGCCACCAGCAGGCGCGGGGGTTACAGTGAGCAGTTCTTC. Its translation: CATSRRGGYSEQFF.

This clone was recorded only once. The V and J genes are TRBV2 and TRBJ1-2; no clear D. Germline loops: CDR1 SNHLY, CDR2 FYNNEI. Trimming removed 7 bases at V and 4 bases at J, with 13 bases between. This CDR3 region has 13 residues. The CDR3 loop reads CASILTTSYGYTF. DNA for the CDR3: TGTGCCAGCATCCTGACAACGTCCTATGGCTACACCTTC.

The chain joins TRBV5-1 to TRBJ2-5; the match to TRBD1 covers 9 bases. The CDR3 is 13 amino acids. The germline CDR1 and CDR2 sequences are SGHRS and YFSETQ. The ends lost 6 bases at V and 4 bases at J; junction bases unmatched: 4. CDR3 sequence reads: CASTATGGETQYF. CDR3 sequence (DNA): TGCGCCAGCACCGCGACAGGGGGAGAGACCCAGTACTTC.

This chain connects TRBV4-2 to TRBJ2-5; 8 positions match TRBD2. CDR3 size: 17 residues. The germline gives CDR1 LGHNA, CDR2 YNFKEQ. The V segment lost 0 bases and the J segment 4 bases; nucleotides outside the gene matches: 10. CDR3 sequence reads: CASSQDLHGGARETQYF. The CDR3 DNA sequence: TGTGCCAGCAGCCAAGATTTACACGGGGGGGCCCGAGAGACCCAGTACTTC.

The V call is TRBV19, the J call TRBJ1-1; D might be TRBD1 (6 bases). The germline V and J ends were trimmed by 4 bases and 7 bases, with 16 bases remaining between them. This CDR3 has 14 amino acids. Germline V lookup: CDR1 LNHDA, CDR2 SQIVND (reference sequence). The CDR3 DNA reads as TGTGCCAGTAGTACACACACAGGGAATAATGAAGCTTTCTTT. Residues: CASSTHTGNNEAFF. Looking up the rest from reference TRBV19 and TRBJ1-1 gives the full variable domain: DGGITQSPKYLFRKEGQNVTLSCEQNLNHDAMYWYRQDPGQGLRLIYYSQIVNDFQKGDIAEGYSVSREKKESFPLTVTSAQKNPTAFYLCASSTHTGNNEAFFGQGTRLTVV.

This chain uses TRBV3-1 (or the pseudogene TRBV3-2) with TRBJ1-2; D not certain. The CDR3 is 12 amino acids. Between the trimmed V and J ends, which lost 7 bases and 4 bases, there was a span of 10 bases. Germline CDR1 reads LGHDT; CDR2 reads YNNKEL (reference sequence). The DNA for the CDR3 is TGTGCCAGCACCTCACCGAGCTATGGCTACACCTTC. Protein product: CASTSPSYGYTF.

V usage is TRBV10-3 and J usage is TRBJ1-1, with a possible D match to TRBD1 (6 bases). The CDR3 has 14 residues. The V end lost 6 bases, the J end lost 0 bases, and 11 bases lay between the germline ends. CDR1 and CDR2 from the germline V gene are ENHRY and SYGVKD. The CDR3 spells CAIRDRTLNTEAFF. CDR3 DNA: TGTGCCATCAGAGACAGGACATTGAACACTGAAGCTTTCTTT.

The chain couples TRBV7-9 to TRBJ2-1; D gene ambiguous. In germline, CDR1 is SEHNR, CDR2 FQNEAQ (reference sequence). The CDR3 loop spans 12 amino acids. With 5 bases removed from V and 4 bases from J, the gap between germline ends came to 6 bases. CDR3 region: CASSRVYNEQFF. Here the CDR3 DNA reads TGTGCCAGCAGCCGAGTGTACAATGAGCAGTTCTTC.

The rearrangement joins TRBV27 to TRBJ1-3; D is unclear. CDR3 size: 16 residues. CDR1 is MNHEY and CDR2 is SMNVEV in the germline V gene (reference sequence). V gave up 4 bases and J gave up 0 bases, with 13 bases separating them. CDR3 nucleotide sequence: TGTGCCAGCAGTTCCCTCCACCCGAGCTCTGGAAACACCATATATTTT. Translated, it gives CASSSLHPSSGNTIYF.

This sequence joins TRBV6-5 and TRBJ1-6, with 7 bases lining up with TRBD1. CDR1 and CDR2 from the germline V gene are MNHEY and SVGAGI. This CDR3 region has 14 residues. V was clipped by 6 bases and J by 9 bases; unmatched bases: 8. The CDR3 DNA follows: TGTGCCAGCAGGACCGACAGGGCTGGTTCACCCCTCCACTTT. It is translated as CASRTDRAGSPLHF.

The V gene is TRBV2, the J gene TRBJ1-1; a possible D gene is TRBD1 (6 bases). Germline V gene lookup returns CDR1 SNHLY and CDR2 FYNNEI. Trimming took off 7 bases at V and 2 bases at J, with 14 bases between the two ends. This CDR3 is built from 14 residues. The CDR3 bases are TGTGCCAGCAACGAACGACAGGAAAACACTGAAGCTTTCTTT. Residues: CASNERQENTEAFF. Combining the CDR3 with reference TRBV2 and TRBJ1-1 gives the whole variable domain EPEVTQTPSHQVTQMGQEVILRCVPISNHLYFYWYRQILGQKVEFLVSFYNNEISEKSEIFDDQFSVERPDGSNFTLKIRSTKLEDSAMYFCASNERQENTEAFFGQGTRLTVV.

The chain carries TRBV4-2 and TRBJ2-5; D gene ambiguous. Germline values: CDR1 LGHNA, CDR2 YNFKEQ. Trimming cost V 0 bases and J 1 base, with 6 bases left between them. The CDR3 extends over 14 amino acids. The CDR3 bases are TGTGCCAGCAGCCAAGATCTACCCCAAGAGACCCAGTACTTC. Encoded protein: CASSQDLPQETQYF.